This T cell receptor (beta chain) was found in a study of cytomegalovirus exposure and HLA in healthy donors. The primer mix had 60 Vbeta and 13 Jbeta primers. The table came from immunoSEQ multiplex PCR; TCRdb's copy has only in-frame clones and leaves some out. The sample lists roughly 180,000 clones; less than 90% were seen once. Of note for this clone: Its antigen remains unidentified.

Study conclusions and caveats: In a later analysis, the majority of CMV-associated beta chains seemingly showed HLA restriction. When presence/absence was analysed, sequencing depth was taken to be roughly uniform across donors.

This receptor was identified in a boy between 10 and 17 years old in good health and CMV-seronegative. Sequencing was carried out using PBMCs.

The DNA for the CDR3 is TGTGCCAGCAGCACCTCAAGGACAGGCCGGGATGGCTACACCTTC. It translates to CASSTSRTGRDGYTF. The rearrangement uses TRBV11-3 and TRBJ1-2, with 7 bases lining up with TRBD1. Unmatched junction bases numbered 12, after V lost 5 bases and J lost 6 bases. This CDR3 spans 15 amino acids. Germline CDR1 reads SGHNT; CDR2 reads YENEEA.